These T cell receptor beta chains were read from a single sample in a study of Tregs in tolerant kidney transplant recipients. This table comes from immunoSEQ multiplex PCR, and its TCRdb copy is limited to in-frame clones, with some not included. The sample holds roughly 66,000 clones, over 85% seen once. The sample was CD8+ T cells from blood, taken before the transplant. All receptors derive from a human donor who received a combined kidney and bone marrow transplant. CDR3s include the opening cysteine and the closing phenylalanine or tryptophan. A D gene is named only where the DNA matches it firmly. Size is omitted from some rows. Given values are once, few, many or a class for expanded clones.

NA	TRBD1	TRBJ2-6	TRBV9	CASSMQGAQGYGANVLTF	TGTGCCAGCAGCATGCAGGGGGCGCAGGGCTATGGGGCCAACGTCCTGACTTTC
once	TRBD1	TRBJ1-2	TRBV27	CASSTTGEGYGYTF	TGTGCCAGCAGTACCACAGGGGAAGGCTATGGCTACACCTTC
NA	TRBD2	TRBJ2-5	TRBV13	CASSLGTSGGPYQETQYF	TGTGCCAGCAGCTTAGGGACTAGCGGGGGCCCGTACCAAGAGACCCAGTACTTC
NA	NA	TRBJ2-2	TRBV7-9	CASSSTQSGPSHTGELFF	TGTGCCAGCAGTTCCACCCAGTCAGGGCCTTCACACACCGGGGAGCTGTTTTTT
NA	NA	TRBJ1-5	TRBV28	CASSLKTGLSQPQHF	TGTGCCAGCAGTTTAAAGACAGGTCTTTCTCAGCCCCAGCATTTT
NA	TRBD2	TRBJ2-1	TRBV29-1	CSVELAGVSYNEQFF	TGCAGCGTTGAATTAGCGGGAGTATCCTACAATGAGCAGTTCTTC
NA	NA	TRBJ2-1	TRBV5-1	CASSLGGTLNEQFF	TGCGCCAGCAGCTTGGGCGGAACTCTTAATGAGCAGTTCTTC
few	NA	TRBJ1-3	TRBV7-9	CASSLVLGNTIYF	TGTGCCAGCAGCTTAGTTCTCGGAAACACCATATATTTT
NA	NA	TRBJ2-2	TRBV6-4	CASSERVNTGELFF	TGTGCCAGCAGTGAACGGGTCAACACCGGGGAGCTGTTTTTT
NA	NA	TRBJ2-1	TRBV27	CASSLKKALFNEQFF	TGTGCCAGCAGTTTAAAGAAAGCTCTCTTCAATGAGCAGTTCTTC
NA	NA	TRBJ1-1	TRBV7-2	CASSLGQVPEAFF	TGTGCCAGCAGCTTAGGACAGGTCCCTGAAGCTTTCTTT
NA	NA	TRBJ2-2	TRBV7-8	CASSLRLLNTGELFF	TGTGCCAGCAGCTTACGACTTCTGAACACCGGGGAGCTGTTTTTT
NA	NA	TRBJ1-5	TRBV19	CASIDSELSDQPQHF	TGTGCCAGTATCGACAGTGAATTATCCGATCAGCCCCAGCATTTT
NA	NA	TRBJ2-3	TRBV19	CASSMGSGSSTDTQYF	TGTGCCAGTAGTATGGGCTCCGGGAGTAGCACAGATACGCAGTATTTT
NA	NA	TRBJ1-1	TRBV7-9	CASSPVSGNTEAFF	TGTGCCAGCAGCCCCGTGTCGGGGAATACTGAAGCTTTCTTT
NA	NA	TRBJ2-5	TRBV5-4	CASSFEGFETQYF	TGTGCCAGCAGCTTTGAGGGCTTCGAGACCCAGTACTTC
NA	NA	TRBJ1-6	TRBV7-6	CASSPRAGPDSPLHF	TGTGCCAGCAGCCCCCGGGCAGGGCCAGATTCACCCCTCCACTTT
NA	TRBD1	TRBJ1-2	TRBV27	CASSTAGGANYGYTF	TGTGCCAGCAGTACGGCAGGGGGCGCCAACTATGGCTACACCTTC
NA	TRBD1	TRBJ2-7	TRBV7-9	CASSHTTGLDDEQYF	TGTGCCAGCAGCCATACGACAGGGCTGGACGACGAGCAGTACTTC
NA	NA	TRBJ2-2	TRBV29-1	CSGYSGNTGELFF	TGCAGCGGTTATAGCGGAAACACCGGGGAGCTGTTTTTT
NA	TRBD1	TRBJ2-5	TRBV12-5	CASGSGQGGKTQYF	TGTGCTAGTGGTTCAGGACAGGGAGGAAAGACCCAGTACTTC
NA	NA	TRBJ2-2	TRBV25-1	CASTPRGRPGELFF	TGTGCCAGCACCCCACGGGGAAGACCCGGGGAGCTGTTTTTT
NA	NA	TRBJ2-3	TRBV4-1	CASSQVQGHVSSTDTQYF	TGCGCCAGCAGCCAAGTGCAGGGACATGTCTCTAGCACAGATACGCAGTATTTT
NA	TRBD1	TRBJ1-2	TRBV5-1	CASSRGTGPANYGYTF	TGCGCCAGCAGCCGGGGGACAGGGCCCGCTAACTATGGCTACACCTTC
NA	NA	TRBJ2-3	TRBV9	CASSLIDGLYTDTQYF	TGTGCCAGCAGCCTCATAGACGGACTTTACACAGATACGCAGTATTTT
once	TRBD1	TRBJ2-3	TRBV4-3	CASSPRQGGTDTQYF	TGCGCCAGCAGCCCCCGACAGGGGGGCACAGATACGCAGTATTTT
NA	NA	TRBJ1-1	TRBV9	CASSGTGTGTEAFF	TGTGCCAGCAGCGGAACAGGGACGGGGACTGAAGCTTTCTTT
NA	NA	TRBJ2-1	TRBV7-9	CASSSPRNEQFF	TGTGCCAGCAGCTCACCTAGGAATGAGCAGTTCTTC
once	TRBD1	TRBJ1-5	TRBV27	CATKRPGGNQPQHF	TGTGCCACCAAAAGGCCAGGGGGGAATCAGCCCCAGCATTTT
NA	TRBD2	TRBJ2-1	TRBV7-2	CASSHRGTRIYNEQFF	TGTGCCAGCAGCCACAGAGGGACTAGAATCTACAATGAGCAGTTCTTC
NA	NA	TRBJ2-2	TRBV9	CASSANTALANTGELFF	TGTGCCAGCAGCGCGAACACAGCCCTCGCGAACACCGGGGAGCTGTTTTTT
NA	NA	TRBJ1-3	TRBV13	CASSLSLSGNTIYF	TGTGCCAGCAGCTTATCCCTCTCTGGAAACACCATATATTTT
NA	TRBD2	TRBJ2-2	TRBV4-1	CASSQDPRGGVPGELFF	TGCGCCAGCAGCCAAGATCCTCGGGGGGGCGTTCCCGGGGAGCTGTTTTTT
NA	NA	TRBJ1-6	TRBV4-1	CASSHPGEGSGYNSPLHF	TGCGCCAGCAGCCATCCCGGGGAAGGTAGTGGCTATAATTCCCCCCTCCACTTT
NA	TRBD1	TRBJ2-2	TRBV29-1	CSVFWGQANTGELFF	TGCAGCGTTTTTTGGGGACAGGCGAACACCGGGGAGCTGTTTTTT
NA	NA	TRBJ2-6	TRBV6-6	CASSYQGSGANVLTF	TGTGCCAGCAGTTATCAGGGGTCTGGGGCCAACGTCCTGACTTTC
NA	TRBD1	TRBJ2-3	TRBV2	CASSEPGQGTDTQYF	TGTGCCAGCTCCGAACCGGGACAGGGTACAGATACGCAGTATTTT
NA	NA	TRBJ2-2	TRBV29-1	CSVEVPVGVSSAGELFF	TGCAGCGTTGAAGTACCGGTCGGGGTCTCTTCCGCCGGGGAGCTGTTTTTT
NA	NA	TRBJ1-3	TRBV4-3	CASSRTSGYSGNTIYF	TGCGCCAGCAGCCGTACTTCGGGGTACTCTGGAAACACCATATATTTT
NA	NA	TRBJ1-2	TRBV7-9	CASKYPPGYGYTF	TGTGCCAGCAAATATCCCCCGGGCTATGGCTACACCTTC
NA	TRBD1	TRBJ1-2	TRBV30	CAWDGQAAGYTF	TGTGCCTGGGACGGACAGGCTGCTGGCTACACCTTC
NA	TRBD1	TRBJ1-2	TRBV28	CASSLLVGDSDYGYTF	TGTGCCAGCAGTTTATTAGTGGGGGACAGCGACTATGGCTACACCTTC
NA	NA	TRBJ2-1	TRBV7-9	CASSFADRSVGYNEQFF	TGTGCCAGCAGCTTTGCCGACAGGTCGGTGGGATACAATGAGCAGTTCTTC
NA	NA	TRBJ1-1	TRBV9	CASSVGQEAFF	TGTGCCAGCAGCGTAGGGCAGGAAGCTTTCTTT